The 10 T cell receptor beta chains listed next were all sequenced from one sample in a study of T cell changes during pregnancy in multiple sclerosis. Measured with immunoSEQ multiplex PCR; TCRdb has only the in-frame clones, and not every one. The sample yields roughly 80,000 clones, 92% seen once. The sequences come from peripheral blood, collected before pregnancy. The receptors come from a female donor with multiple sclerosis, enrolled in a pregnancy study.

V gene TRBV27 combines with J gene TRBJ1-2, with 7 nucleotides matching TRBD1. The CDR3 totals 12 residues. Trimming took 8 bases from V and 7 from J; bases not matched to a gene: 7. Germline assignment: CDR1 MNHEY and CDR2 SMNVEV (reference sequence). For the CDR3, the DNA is TGTGCCAGCTGGACAGGTCCACGTGGCTACACCTTC. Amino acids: CASWTGPRGYTF.

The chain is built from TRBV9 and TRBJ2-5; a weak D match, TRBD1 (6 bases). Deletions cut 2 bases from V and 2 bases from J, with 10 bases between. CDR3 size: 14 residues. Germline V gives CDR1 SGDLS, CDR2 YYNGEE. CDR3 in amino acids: CASSVGGQQETQYF. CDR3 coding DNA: TGTGCCAGCAGCGTTGGGGGCCAACAAGAGACCCAGTACTTC.

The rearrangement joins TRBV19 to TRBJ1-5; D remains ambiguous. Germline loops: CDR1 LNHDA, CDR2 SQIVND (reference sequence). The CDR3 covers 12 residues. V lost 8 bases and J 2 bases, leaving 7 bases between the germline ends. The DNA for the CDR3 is TGTGCCAGTGGAGGCGGCAATCAGCCCCAGCATTTT. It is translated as CASGGGNQPQHF.

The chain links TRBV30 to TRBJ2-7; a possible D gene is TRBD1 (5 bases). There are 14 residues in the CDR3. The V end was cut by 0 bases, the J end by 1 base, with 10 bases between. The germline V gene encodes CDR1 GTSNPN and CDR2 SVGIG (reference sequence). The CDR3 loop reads CAWSVTDRSYEQYF. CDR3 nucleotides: TGTGCCTGGAGTGTAACCGACAGATCCTACGAGCAGTACTTC.

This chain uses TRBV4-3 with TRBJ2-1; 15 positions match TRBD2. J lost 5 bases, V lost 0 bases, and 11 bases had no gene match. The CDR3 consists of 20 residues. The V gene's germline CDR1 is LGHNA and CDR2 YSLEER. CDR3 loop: CASSQDLWTSGGGGNNEQFF. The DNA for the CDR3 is TGCGCCAGCAGCCAAGATCTATGGACTAGCGGGGGGGGAGGCAACAATGAGCAGTTCTTC.

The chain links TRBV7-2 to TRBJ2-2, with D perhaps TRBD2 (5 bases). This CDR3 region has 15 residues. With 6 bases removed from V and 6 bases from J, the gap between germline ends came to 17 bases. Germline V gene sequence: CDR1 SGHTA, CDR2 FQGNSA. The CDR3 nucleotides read TGTGCCAGCAGTTCACTAAGGGAGAAGGCCGGGGAGCTGTTTTTT. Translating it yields CASSSLREKAGELFF.

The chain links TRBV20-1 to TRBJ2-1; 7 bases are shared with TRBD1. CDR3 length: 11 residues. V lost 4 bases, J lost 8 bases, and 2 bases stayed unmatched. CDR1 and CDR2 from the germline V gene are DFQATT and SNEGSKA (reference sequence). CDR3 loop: CSAIQGYEQFF. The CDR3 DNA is TGCAGTGCTATACAGGGGTATGAGCAGTTCTTC.

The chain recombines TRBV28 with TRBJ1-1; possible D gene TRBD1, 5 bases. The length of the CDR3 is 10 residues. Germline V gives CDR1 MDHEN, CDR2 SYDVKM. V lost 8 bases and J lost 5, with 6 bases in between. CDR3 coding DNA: TGTGCCAGCGGACATACTGAAGCTTTCTTT. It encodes CASGHTEAFF.

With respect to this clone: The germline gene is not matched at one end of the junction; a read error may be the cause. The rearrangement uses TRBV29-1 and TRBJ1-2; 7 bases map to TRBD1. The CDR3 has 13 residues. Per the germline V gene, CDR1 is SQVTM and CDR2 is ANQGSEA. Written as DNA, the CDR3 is TGTGGGGGACAGCCTATCGGAGCCTATGGCTACACCTTC. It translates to CGGQPIGAYGYTF.

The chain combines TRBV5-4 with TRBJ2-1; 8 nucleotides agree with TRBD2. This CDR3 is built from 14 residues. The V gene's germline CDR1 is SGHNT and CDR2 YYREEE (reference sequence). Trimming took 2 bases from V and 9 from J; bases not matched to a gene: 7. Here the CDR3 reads CASSLAGEGGEQFF. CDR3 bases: TGTGCCAGCAGCTTAGCGGGAGAGGGCGGTGAGCAGTTCTTC.